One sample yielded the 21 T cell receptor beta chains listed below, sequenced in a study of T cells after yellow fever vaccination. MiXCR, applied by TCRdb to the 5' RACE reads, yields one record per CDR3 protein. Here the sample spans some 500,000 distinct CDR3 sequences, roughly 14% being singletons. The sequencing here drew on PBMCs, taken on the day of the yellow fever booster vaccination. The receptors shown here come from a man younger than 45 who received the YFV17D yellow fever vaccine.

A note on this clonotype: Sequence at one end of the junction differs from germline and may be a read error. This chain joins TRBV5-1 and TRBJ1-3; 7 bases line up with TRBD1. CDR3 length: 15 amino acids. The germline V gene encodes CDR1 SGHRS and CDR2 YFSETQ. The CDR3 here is CASSLQGITGNTTYF. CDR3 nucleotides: TGCGCCAGCAGCTTACAGGGGATAACTGGAAACACCACATATTTT.

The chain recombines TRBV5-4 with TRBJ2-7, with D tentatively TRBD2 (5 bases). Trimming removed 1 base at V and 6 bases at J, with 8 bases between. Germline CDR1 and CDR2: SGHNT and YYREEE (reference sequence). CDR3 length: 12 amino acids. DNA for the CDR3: TGTGCCAGCAGCTTGTGGGGAGCCGAGCAGTACTTC. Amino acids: CASSLWGAEQYF. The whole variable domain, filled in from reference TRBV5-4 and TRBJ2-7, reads ETGVTQSPTHLIKTRGQQVTLRCSSQSGHNTVSWYQQALGQGPQFIFQYYREEENGRGNFPPRFSGLQFPNYSSELNVNALELDDSALYLCASSLWGAEQYFGPGTRLTVT.

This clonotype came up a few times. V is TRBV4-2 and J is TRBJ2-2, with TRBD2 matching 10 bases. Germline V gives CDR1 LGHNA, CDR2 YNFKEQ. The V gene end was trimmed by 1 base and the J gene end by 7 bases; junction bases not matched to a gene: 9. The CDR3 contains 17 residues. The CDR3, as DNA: TGTGCCAGCAGCCAAGTTGCACTAGCGGGACAACACGGGGAGCTGTTTTTT. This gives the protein CASSQVALAGQHGELFF.

The CDR3: CASTLGQAEWTQYF. CDR3 nucleotide sequence: TGCGCCAGCACCCTGGGACAGGCCGAATGGACCCAGTACTTC. The chain joins TRBV5-1 to TRBJ2-5; 8 nucleotides agree with TRBD1. This CDR3 region has 14 residues. CDR1 is SGHRS and CDR2 is YFSETQ in the germline V gene. V trimming: 6 bases; J trimming: 7 bases; junction bases outside the gene matches: 11.

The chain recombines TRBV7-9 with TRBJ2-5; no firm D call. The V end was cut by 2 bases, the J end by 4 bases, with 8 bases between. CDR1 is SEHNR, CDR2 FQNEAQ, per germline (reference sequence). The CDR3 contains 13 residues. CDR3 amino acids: CASSLIYIETQYF. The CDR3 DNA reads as TGTGCCAGCAGCTTAATATACATAGAGACCCAGTACTTC.

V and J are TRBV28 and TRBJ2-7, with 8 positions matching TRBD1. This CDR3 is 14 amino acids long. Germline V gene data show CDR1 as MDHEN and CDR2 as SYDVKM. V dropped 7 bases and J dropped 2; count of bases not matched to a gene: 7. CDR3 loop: CASTPGQETYEQYF. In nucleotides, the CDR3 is TGTGCCAGCACCCCGGGACAGGAAACCTACGAGCAGTACTTC. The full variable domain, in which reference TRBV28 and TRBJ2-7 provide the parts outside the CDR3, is DVKVTQSSRYLVKRTGEKVFLECVQDMDHENMFWYRQDPGLGLRLIYFSYDVKMKEKGDIPEGYSVSREKKERFSLILESASTNQTSMYLCASTPGQETYEQYFGPGTRLTVT.

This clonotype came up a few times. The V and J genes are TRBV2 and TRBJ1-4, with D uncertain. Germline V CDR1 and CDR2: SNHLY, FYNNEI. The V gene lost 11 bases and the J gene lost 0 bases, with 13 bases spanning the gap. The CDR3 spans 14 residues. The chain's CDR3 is CAVLGRTTNEKLFF. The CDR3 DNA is TGTGCCGTCCTTGGCAGGACAACTAATGAAAAACTGTTTTTT.

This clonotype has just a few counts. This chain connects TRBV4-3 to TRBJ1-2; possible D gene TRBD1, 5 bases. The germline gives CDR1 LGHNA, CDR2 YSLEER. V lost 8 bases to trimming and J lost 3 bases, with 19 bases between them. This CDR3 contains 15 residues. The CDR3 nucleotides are TGCGCCAGCTCACCTGGGGCAGGCCGATACTATGGCTACACCTTC. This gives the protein CASSPGAGRYYGYTF.

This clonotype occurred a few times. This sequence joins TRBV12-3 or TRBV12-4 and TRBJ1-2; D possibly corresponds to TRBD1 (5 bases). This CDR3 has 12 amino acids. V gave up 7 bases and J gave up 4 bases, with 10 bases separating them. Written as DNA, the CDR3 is TGTGCCAGCACCGGGGGACTCTATGGCTACACCTTC. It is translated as CASTGGLYGYTF.

The CDR3 region is CASREVQGATEAFF. Here the CDR3 DNA reads TGTGCCAGCAGGGAAGTACAGGGGGCGACTGAAGCTTTCTTT. The chain employs TRBV7-9 and TRBJ1-1; 9 bases agree with TRBD1. Germline-derived CDR1 and CDR2 are SEHNR and FQNEAQ (reference sequence). After removal of 6 bases from V and 5 bases from J, the junction contained 7 bases not matched to a gene. The CDR3 runs 14 residues.

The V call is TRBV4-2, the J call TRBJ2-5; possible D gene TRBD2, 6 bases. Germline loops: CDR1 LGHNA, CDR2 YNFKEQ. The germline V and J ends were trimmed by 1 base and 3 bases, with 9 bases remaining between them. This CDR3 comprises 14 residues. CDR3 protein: CASSQGASEETQYF. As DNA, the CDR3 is TGTGCCAGCAGCCAAGGGGCTAGCGAAGAGACCCAGTACTTC.

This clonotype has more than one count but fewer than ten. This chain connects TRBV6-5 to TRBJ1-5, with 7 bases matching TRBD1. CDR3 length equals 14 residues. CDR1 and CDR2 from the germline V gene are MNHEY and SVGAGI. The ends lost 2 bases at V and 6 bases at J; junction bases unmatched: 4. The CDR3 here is CASSYTGVSQPQHF. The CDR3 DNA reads TGTGCCAGCAGTTACACAGGGGTAAGTCAGCCCCAGCATTTT.

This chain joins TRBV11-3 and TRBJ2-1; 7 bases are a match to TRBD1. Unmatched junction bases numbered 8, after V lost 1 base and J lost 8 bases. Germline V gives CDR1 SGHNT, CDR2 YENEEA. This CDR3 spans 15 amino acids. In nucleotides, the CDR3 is TGTGCCAGCAGCTTAGGACAGGGAGATATCGATGAGCAGTTCTTC. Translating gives CASSLGQGDIDEQFF. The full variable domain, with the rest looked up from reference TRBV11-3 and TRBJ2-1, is EAGVVQSPRYKIIEKKQPVAFWCNPISGHNTLYWYLQNLGQGPELLIRYENEEAVDDSQLPKDRFSAERLKGVDSTLKIQPAELGDSAVYLCASSLGQGDIDEQFFGPGTRLTVL.

CDR3 DNA sequence: TGTGCCAGCAGCGTCCCCACCAGCGGGGGGGAGACCCAGTACTTC. This codes for CASSVPTSGGETQYF. V and J are TRBV13 and TRBJ2-5; 9 nucleotides agree with TRBD2. V trimming: 5 bases; J trimming: 5 bases; junction bases outside the gene matches: 9. This CDR3 region has 15 residues. The germline V gene has CDR1 PRHDT and CDR2 FYEKMQ (reference sequence).

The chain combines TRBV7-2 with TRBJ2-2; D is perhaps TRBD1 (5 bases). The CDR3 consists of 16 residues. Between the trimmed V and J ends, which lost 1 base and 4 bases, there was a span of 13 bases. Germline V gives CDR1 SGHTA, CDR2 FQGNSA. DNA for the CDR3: TGTGCCAGCAGCTTAGATCGACAGTTGTTCACCGGGGAGCTGTTTTTT. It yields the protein CASSLDRQLFTGELFF. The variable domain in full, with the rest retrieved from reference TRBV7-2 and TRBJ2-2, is GAGVSQSPSNKVTEKGKDVELRCDPISGHTALYWYRQSLGQGLEFLIYFQGNSAPDKSGLPSDRFSAERTGGSVSTLTIQRTQQEDSAVYLCASSLDRQLFTGELFFGEGSRLTVL.

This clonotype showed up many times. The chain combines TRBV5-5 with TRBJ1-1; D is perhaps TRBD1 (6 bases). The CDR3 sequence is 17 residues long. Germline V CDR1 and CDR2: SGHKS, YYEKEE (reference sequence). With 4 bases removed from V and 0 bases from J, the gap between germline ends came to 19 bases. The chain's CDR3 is CASSDTGMVRMNTEAFF. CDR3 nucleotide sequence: TGTGCCAGCAGCGACACAGGGATGGTTAGGATGAACACTGAAGCTTTCTTT.

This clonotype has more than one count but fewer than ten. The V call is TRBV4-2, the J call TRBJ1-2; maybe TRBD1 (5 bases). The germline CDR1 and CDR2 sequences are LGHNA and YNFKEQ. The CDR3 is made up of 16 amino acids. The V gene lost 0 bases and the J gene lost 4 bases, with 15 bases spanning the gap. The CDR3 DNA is TGTGCCAGCAGCCAAGACCCTCGGGGAGGGACCTATGGCTACACCTTC. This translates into CASSQDPRGGTYGYTF.

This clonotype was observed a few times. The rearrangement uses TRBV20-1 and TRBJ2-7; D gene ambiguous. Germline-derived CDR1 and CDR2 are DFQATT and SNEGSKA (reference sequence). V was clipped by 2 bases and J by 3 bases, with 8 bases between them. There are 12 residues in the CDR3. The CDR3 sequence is CSARPIGYEQYF. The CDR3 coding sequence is TGCAGTGCTAGACCAATTGGCTACGAGCAGTACTTC.

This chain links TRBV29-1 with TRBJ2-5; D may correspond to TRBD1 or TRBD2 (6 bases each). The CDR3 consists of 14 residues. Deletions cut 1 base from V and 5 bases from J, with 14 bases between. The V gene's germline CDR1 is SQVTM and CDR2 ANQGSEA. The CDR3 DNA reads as TGCAGCGTTGAAGTGCCGGGGGCGGGGGAGACCCAGTACTTC. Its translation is CSVEVPGAGETQYF.

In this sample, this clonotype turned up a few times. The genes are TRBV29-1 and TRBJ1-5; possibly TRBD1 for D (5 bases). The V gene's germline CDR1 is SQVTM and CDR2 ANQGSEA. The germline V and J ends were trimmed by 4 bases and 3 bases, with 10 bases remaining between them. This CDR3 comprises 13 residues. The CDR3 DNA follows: TGCAGCGTTGGGCAGGGAGACAATCAGCCCCAGCATTTT. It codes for CSVGQGDNQPQHF. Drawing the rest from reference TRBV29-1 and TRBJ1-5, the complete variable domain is SAVISQKPSRDICQRGTSLTIQCQVDSQVTMMFWYRQQPGQSLTLIATANQGSEATYESGFVIDKFPISRPNLTFSTLTVSNMSPEDSSIYLCSVGQGDNQPQHFGDGTRLSIL.

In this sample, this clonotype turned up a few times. CDR3 coding DNA: TGCAGTGCTGCCCCCCGACTCCCTGAAAAACTGTTTTTT. Amino acid sequence: CSAAPRLPEKLFF. The rearrangement uses TRBV20-1 and TRBJ1-4; no definite D call. The CDR3 is 13 amino acids. Germline assignment: CDR1 DFQATT and CDR2 SNEGSKA (reference sequence). V gave up 5 bases and J gave up 7 bases, with 14 bases separating them.